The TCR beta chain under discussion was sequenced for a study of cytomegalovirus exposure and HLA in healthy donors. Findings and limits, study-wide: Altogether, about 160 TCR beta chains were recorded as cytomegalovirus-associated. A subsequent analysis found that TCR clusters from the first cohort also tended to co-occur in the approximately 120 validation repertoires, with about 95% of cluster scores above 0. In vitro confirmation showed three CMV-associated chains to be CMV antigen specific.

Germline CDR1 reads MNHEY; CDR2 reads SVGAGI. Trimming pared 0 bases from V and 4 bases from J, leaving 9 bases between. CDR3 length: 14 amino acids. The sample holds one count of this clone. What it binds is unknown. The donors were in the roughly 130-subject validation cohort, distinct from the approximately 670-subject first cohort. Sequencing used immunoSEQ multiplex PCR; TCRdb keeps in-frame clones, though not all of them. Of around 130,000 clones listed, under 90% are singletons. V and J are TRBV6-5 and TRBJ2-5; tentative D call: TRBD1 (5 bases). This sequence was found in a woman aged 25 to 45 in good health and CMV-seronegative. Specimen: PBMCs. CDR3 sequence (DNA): TGTGCCAGCAGTTACTCGGAAGGGGTAGAGACCCAGTACTTC. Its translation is CASSYSEGVETQYF.